The 11 T cell receptor beta chains below all came from one sample that was sequenced in a study of T cell responses to AZD1222 COVID-19 vaccine. Libraries were prepared by immunoSEQ multiplex PCR; TCRdb keeps only in-frame clonotypes and omits some of them. The table has 120,000 or so clones, approximately 94% seen once; the top ten hold approximately 2.8%. The specimen comprised peripheral blood, sampled 28 days after the second AZD1222 dose. The receptors derive from an adult who received the AZD1222 COVID-19 vaccine.

The chain carries TRBV19 and TRBJ2-7; unclear D gene. Trimming removed 1 base from V and 5 bases from J, with 9 bases in between. The CDR3 consists of 13 residues. Per the germline V gene, CDR1 is LNHDA and CDR2 is SQIVND (reference sequence). In nucleotides, the CDR3 is TGTGCCAGTAGTATAGGGTCTTGGGACGAGCAGTACTTC. It encodes CASSIGSWDEQYF.

V usage is TRBV29-1 and J usage is TRBJ2-2, with D possibly matching TRBD1 (5 bases). Germline V CDR1 and CDR2: SQVTM, ANQGSEA. The CDR3 is 13 amino acids. V was clipped by 4 bases and J by 4 bases, with 10 bases between them. The chain's CDR3 is CSVVTALTGELFF. CDR3 nucleotide sequence: TGCAGCGTTGTGACAGCCCTCACCGGGGAGCTGTTTTTT.

The chain combines TRBV12-3 or TRBV12-4 with TRBJ1-5, with D unresolved. The CDR3 is made up of 13 amino acids. Trimming took 3 bases from V and 8 from J, leaving 11 bases between them. CDR3 residues: CASSFEGREPQHF. CDR3 coding DNA: TGTGCCAGCAGTTTTGAGGGAAGGGAGCCCCAGCATTTT.

The rearrangement joins TRBV10-3 to TRBJ2-3; 9 bases match TRBD2. The germline gives CDR1 ENHRY, CDR2 SYGVKD. This CDR3 spans 13 amino acids. V shed 10 bases, J shed 4 bases, and the junction held 6 bases outside the gene matches. This CDR3 reads CATFAGGPDTQYF. The CDR3, as DNA: TGTGCCACATTCGCGGGAGGGCCAGATACGCAGTATTTT.

In its sample, this clone was seen a few times. The chain is built from TRBV19 and TRBJ1-1; D unresolved. CDR3 length: 15 amino acids. The V gene's germline CDR1 is LNHDA and CDR2 SQIVND (reference sequence). Trimming left V 1 base short and J 1 base short, with 10 bases between. The CDR3 coding sequence is TGTGCCAGTAGTATAGTAGCAGCCTCGAACACTGAAGCTTTCTTT. It translates to CASSIVAASNTEAFF. Variable domain in full (rest from reference TRBV19 and TRBJ1-1): DGGITQSPKYLFRKEGQNVTLSCEQNLNHDAMYWYRQDPGQGLRLIYYSQIVNDFQKGDIAEGYSVSREKKESFPLTVTSAQKNPTAFYLCASSIVAASNTEAFFGQGTRLTVV.

DNA of the CDR3: TGTGCCAGCTCACCTGCCCAGGGGGCCGAGCAGTACTTC. Amino acids: CASSPAQGAEQYF. The rearrangement uses TRBV18 and TRBJ2-7; 8 bases line up with TRBD1. J gave up 6 bases and V 3 bases, and 4 bases lay outside the gene matches. This CDR3 comprises 13 residues. The V gene's germline CDR1 is KGHSH and CDR2 LQKENI.

The chain couples TRBV1 to TRBJ1-4; the table's D call TRBD1 went unverified against the DNA. TRBV1 corresponds to a pseudogene. CDR3 size: 20 residues. The CDR3 sequence: CTSSQLRTLGVVISNEKLFF. The CDR3 DNA reads as TGCACCAGCAGCCAACTCCGAACCTTAGGGGTGGTTATCTCGAATGAAAAACTGTTTTTT.

This rearrangement joins TRBV5-1 to TRBJ2-1; D remains ambiguous. CDR1 is SGHRS, CDR2 YFSETQ, per germline. Trimming pared 1 base from V and 0 bases from J, leaving 5 bases between. The CDR3 is 14 residues long. The chain's CDR3 is CASSLLLSYNEQFF. The DNA for the CDR3 is TGCGCCAGCAGCTTGCTACTCTCCTACAATGAGCAGTTCTTC.

This clone occurred once. V gene TRBV19 combines with J gene TRBJ1-2, with D possibly matching TRBD1 (5 bases). Trimming removed 5 bases at V and 7 bases at J, with 14 bases between. Looked up from germline, CDR1 is LNHDA and CDR2 is SQIVND (reference sequence). The CDR3 sequence is 13 residues long. The CDR3 sequence: CASSSWGVTGYTF. The CDR3 DNA reads as TGTGCCAGTAGTTCTTGGGGGGTGACTGGCTACACCTTC.

A single count supports this clone. This chain uses TRBV11-2 with TRBJ1-1; D ambiguous. Deletions cut 1 base from V and 3 bases from J, with 12 bases between. Germline V lookup: CDR1 SGHAT, CDR2 FQNNGV. The CDR3 contains 15 residues. The DNA for the CDR3 is TGTGCCAGCAGCTTAGGCACCGGGAGGGACACTGAAGCTTTCTTT. It specifies CASSLGTGRDTEAFF.

This chain uses TRBV5-1 with TRBJ2-5; either TRBD1 or TRBD2 may fit D (6 bases each). The CDR3 contains 14 residues. The germline gives CDR1 SGHRS, CDR2 YFSETQ. Trimming took 0 bases from V and 5 from J, leaving 11 bases between them. CDR3: CASSLAVGGETQYF. The CDR3 nucleotides read TGCGCCAGCAGCTTGGCGGTAGGGGGGGAGACCCAGTACTTC.